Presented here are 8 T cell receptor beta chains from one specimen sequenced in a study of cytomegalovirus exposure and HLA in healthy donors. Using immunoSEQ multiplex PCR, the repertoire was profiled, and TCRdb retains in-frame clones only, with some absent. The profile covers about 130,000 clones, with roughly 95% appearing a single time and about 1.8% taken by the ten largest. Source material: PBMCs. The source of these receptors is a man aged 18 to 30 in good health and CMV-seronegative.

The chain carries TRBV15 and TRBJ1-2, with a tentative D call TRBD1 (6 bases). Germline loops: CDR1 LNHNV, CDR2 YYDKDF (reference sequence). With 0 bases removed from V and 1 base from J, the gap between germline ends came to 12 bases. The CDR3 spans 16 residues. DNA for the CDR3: TGTGCCACCAGCAGAGAGGGGGCTGCCGGTAACTATGGCTACACCTTC. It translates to CATSREGAAGNYGYTF. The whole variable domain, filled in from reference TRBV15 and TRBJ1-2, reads DAMVIQNPRYQVTQFGKPVTLSCSQTLNHNVMYWYQQKSSQAPKLLFHYYDKDFNNEADTPDNFQSRRPNTSFCFLDIRSPGLGDTAMYLCATSREGAAGNYGYTFGSGTRLTVV.

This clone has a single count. Written as DNA, the CDR3 is TGTGCCAGCAGTGGAGTCGGGGTTGGCAATCAGCCCCAGCATTTT. Its translation is CASSGVGVGNQPQHF. The chain joins TRBV28 to TRBJ1-5; D uncertain. V lost 5 bases, J lost 2 bases, and 13 bases lay in between. The CDR3 runs 15 residues. Germline lookup yields CDR1 MDHEN and CDR2 SYDVKM. The full variable domain, rest sourced from reference TRBV28 and TRBJ1-5, is DVKVTQSSRYLVKRTGEKVFLECVQDMDHENMFWYRQDPGLGLRLIYFSYDVKMKEKGDIPEGYSVSREKKERFSLILESASTNQTSMYLCASSGVGVGNQPQHFGDGTRLSIL.

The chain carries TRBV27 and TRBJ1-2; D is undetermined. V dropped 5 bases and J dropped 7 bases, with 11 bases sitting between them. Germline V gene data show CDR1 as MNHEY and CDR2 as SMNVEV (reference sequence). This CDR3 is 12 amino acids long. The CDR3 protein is CASSVTPGGYTF. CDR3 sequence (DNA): TGTGCCAGCAGTGTTACACCGGGTGGCTACACCTTC.

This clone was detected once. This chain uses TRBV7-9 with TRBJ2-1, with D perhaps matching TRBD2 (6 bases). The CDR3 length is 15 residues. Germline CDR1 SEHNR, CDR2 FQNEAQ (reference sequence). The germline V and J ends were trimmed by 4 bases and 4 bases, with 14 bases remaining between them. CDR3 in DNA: TGTGCCAGCAGCTGGGACTCAGCCGCGTACAATGAGCAGTTCTTC. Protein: CASSWDSAAYNEQFF. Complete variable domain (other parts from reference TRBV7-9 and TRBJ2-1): DTGVSQNPRHKITKRGQNVTFRCDPISEHNRLYWYRQTLGQGPEFLTYFQNEAQLEKSRLLSDRFSAERPKGSFSTLEIQRTEQGDSAMYLCASSWDSAAYNEQFFGPGTRLTVL.

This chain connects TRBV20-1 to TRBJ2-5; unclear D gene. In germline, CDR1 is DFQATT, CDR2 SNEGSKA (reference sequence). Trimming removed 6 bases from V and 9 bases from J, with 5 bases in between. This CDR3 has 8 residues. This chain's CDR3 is CSAGPQYF. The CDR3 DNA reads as TGCAGTGCGGGCCCCCAGTACTTC.

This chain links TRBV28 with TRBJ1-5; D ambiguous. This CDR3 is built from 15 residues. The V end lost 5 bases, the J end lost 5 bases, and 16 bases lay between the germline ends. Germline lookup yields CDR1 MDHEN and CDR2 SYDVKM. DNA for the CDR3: TGTGCCAGCAGTCAACTCTCGGTGGTGGATCAGCCCCAGCATTTT. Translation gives CASSQLSVVDQPQHF.

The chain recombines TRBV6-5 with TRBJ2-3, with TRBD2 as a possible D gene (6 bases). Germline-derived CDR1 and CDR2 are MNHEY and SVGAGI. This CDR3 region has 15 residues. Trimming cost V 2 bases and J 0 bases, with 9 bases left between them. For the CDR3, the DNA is TGTGCCAGCAGTTACGCCAGCGGGAGCACAGATACGCAGTATTTT. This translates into CASSYASGSTDTQYF.

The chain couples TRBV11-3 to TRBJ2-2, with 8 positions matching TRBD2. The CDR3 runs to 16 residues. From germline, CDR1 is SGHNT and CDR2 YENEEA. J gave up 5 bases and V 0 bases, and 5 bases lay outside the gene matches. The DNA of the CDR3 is TGTGCCAGCAGCTTAGAATGGCGGGAGGATACCGGGGAGCTGTTTTTT. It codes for CASSLEWREDTGELFF.